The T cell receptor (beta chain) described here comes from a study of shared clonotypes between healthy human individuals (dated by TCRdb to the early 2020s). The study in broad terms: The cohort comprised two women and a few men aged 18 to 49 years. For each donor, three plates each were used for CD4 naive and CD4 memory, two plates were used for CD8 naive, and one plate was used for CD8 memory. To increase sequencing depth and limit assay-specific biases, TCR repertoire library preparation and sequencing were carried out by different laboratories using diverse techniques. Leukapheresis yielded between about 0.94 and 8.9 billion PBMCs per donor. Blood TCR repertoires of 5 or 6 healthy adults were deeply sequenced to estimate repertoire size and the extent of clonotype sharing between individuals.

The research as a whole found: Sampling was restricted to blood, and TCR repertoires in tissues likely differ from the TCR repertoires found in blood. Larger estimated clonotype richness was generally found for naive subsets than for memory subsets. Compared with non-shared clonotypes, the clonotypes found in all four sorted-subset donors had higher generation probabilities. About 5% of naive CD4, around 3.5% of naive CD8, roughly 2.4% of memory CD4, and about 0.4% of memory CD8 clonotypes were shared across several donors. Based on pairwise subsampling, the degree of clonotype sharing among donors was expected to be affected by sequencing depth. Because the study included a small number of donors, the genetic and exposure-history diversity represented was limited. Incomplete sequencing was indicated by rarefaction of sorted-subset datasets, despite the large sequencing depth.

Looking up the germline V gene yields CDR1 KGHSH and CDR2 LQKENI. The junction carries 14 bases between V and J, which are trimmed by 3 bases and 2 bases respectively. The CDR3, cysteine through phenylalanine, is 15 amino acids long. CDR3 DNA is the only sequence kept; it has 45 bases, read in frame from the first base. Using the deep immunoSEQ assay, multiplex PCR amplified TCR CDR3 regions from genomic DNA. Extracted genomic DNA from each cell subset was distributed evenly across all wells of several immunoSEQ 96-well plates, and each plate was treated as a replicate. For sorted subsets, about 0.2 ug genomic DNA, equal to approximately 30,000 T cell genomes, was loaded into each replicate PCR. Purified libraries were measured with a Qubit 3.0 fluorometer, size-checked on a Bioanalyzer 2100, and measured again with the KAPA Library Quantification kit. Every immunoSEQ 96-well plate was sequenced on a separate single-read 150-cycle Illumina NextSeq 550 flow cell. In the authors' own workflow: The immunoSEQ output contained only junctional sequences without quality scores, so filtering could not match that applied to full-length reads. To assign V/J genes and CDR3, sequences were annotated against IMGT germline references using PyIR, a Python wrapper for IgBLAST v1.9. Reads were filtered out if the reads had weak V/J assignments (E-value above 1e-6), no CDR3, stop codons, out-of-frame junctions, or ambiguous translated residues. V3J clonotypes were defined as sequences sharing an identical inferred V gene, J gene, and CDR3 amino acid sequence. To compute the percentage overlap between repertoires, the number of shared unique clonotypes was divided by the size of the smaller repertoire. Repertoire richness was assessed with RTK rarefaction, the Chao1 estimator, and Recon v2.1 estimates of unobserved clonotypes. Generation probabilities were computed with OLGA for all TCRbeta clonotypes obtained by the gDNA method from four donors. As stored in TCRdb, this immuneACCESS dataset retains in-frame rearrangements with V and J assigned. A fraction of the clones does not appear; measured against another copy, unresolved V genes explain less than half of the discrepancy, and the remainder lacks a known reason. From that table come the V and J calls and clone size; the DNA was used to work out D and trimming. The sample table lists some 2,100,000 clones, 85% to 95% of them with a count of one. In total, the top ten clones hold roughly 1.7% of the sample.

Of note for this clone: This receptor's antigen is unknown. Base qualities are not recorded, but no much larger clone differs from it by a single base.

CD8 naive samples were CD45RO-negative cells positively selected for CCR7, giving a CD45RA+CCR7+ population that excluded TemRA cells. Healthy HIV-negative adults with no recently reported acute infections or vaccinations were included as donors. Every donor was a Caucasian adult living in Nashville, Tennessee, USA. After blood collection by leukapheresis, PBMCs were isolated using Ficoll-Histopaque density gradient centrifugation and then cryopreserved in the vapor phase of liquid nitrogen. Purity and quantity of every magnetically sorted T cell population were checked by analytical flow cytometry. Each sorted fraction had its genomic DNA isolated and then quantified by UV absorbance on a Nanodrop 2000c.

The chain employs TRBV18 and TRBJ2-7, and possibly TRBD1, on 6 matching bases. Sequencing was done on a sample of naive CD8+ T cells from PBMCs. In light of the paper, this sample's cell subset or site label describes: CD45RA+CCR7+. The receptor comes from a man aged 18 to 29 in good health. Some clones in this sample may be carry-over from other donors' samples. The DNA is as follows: TGTGCCAGCTCACCCGACAGGTTTCCTACCTACGAGCAGTACTTC. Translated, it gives CASSPDRFPTYEQYF.